These 27 T cell receptor beta chains originate from one sample sequenced in a study of cytotoxic CD8 clonotypes in ibrutinib-treated CLL. The assay was immunoSEQ multiplex PCR, and TCRdb's table has in-frame clones only and misses some. The sample yields more than 11,000 clones, around 70% seen once. The sample consisted of PBMCs, taken before ibrutinib treatment. The source is a human donor with chronic lymphocytic leukemia.

This clone was detected only once. The J gene is TRBJ1-2, the V gene TRBV6-1, with D possibly matching TRBD1 (6 bases). Germline values: CDR1 MNHNS, CDR2 SASEGT. Trimming cost V 8 bases and J 0 bases, with 10 bases left between them. The CDR3 has 13 residues. Here the CDR3 reads CASRDTSNYGYTF. CDR3 nucleotide sequence: TGTGCCAGCCGGGACACCTCTAACTATGGCTACACCTTC.

This sequence joins TRBV28 and TRBJ1-5; D might be TRBD1 (5 bases). Germline-derived CDR1 and CDR2 are MDHEN and SYDVKM. V shed 7 bases and J shed 2 bases, with 15 bases lying between them. The CDR3 extends over 15 amino acids. CDR3 sequence reads: CASNQERGRNQPQHF. The CDR3 nucleotides read TGTGCCAGCAACCAGGAAAGGGGACGCAATCAGCCCCAGCATTTT.

This clone was counted a few times. V usage is TRBV27 and J usage is TRBJ2-5; weak D call: TRBD1 (6 bases). Germline V gene sequence: CDR1 MNHEY, CDR2 SMNVEV (reference sequence). This CDR3 is built from 13 residues. Trimming shortened V by 8 bases and J by 4 bases, and 14 bases separated the two germline ends. The CDR3 here is CASRLRGRETQYF. Here the CDR3 DNA reads TGTGCCAGCCGACTAAGGGGGAGAGAGACCCAGTACTTC.

This chain uses TRBV5-1 with TRBJ2-3; a possible D gene is TRBD2 (6 bases). V was shortened by 0 bases and J by 8 bases, with 16 bases between the two germline ends. Germline values: CDR1 SGHRS, CDR2 YFSETQ. This CDR3 is 15 amino acids long. CDR3 in amino acids: CASSLDIGGKGTQYF. Here the CDR3 DNA reads TGCGCCAGCAGCTTGGATATTGGGGGGAAGGGTACGCAGTATTTT.

The chain combines TRBV28 with TRBJ2-5, with D tentatively TRBD2 (5 bases). Trimming removed 8 bases at V and 3 bases at J, with 16 bases between. There are 14 residues in the CDR3. Germline values: CDR1 MDHEN, CDR2 SYDVKM. The CDR3 DNA is TGTGCCAGCCTGCCACTGCGGGCAGAAGAGACCCAGTACTTC. Encoded protein: CASLPLRAEETQYF. The entire variable domain, with the rest obtained from reference TRBV28 and TRBJ2-5, is as follows: DVKVTQSSRYLVKRTGEKVFLECVQDMDHENMFWYRQDPGLGLRLIYFSYDVKMKEKGDIPEGYSVSREKKERFSLILESASTNQTSMYLCASLPLRAEETQYFGPGTRLLVL.

This sequence joins TRBV5-1 and TRBJ2-2; D is tentatively TRBD1 or TRBD2 (5 bases each). V lost 4 bases and J lost 5, with 12 bases in between. Germline V lookup: CDR1 SGHRS, CDR2 YFSETQ. This CDR3 is built from 14 residues. The CDR3 DNA is TGCGCCAGCAGCCGGGACCTGGGGACCGGGGAGCTGTTTTTT. Protein: CASSRDLGTGELFF.

The chain carries TRBV6-5 and TRBJ1-1, with D hard to call. Trimming shortened V by 9 bases and J by 5 bases, and 16 bases separated the two germline ends. Germline loops: CDR1 MNHEY, CDR2 SVGAGI. The CDR3 contains 13 residues. DNA of the CDR3: TGTGCCAGTTCGCGGACGGTTGGTACTGAAGCTTTCTTT. Protein sequence: CASSRTVGTEAFF.

Details on this clone: Different DNA sequences within this sample yield the same CDR3. The chain employs TRBV7-3 and TRBJ1-1; TRBD1 might be the D (5 bases). The CDR3 runs 15 residues. The V gene's germline CDR1 is SGHTA and CDR2 FQGTGA. V was cut by 0 bases and J by 1 base, with 9 bases left in between. CDR3 nucleotide sequence: TGTGCCAGCAGCTTAACGGGGGGACCGAACACTGAAGCTTTCTTT. Its protein is CASSLTGGPNTEAFF.

A few counts support this clone. The chain joins TRBV27 to TRBJ1-1; D remains ambiguous. Looked up from germline, CDR1 is MNHEY and CDR2 is SMNVEV (reference sequence). V lost 4 bases and J lost 1, with 7 bases in between. The CDR3 has 13 residues. CDR3 in DNA: TGTGCCAGCAGTTCCCGAAAGAACACTGAAGCTTTCTTT. Its translation: CASSSRKNTEAFF.

The chain recombines TRBV11-2 with TRBJ2-1; 9 nucleotides line up with TRBD1. The CDR3 is 12 residues long. Germline lookup yields CDR1 SGHAT and CDR2 FQNNGV. Trimming at V came to 5 bases and at J to 8 bases, leaving 1 base not matched to a gene. For the CDR3, the DNA is TGTGCCAGCAGCCGGGACAGGGATGAGCAGTTCTTC. Translated, it gives CASSRDRDEQFF.

This chain links TRBV28 with TRBJ2-3, with D unresolved. V lost 1 base, J lost 6 bases, and 2 bases lay in between. CDR1 MDHEN and CDR2 SYDVKM come from the germline V gene. The CDR3 contains 11 residues. The CDR3 region is CASSLSDTQYF. The DNA of the CDR3 is TGTGCCAGCAGTTTATCTGATACGCAGTATTTT. The complete variable domain, with remaining parts taken from reference TRBV28 and TRBJ2-3, reads DVKVTQSSRYLVKRTGEKVFLECVQDMDHENMFWYRQDPGLGLRLIYFSYDVKMKEKGDIPEGYSVSREKKERFSLILESASTNQTSMYLCASSLSDTQYFGPGTRLTVL.

This clone was observed a few times. The V and J genes are TRBV11-2 and TRBJ2-7; 7 bases map to TRBD1. V was pared by 1 base and J by 3 bases, with 0 bases of the junction left unmatched. This CDR3 has 13 amino acids. The V gene's germline CDR1 is SGHAT and CDR2 FQNNGV. DNA for the CDR3: TGTGCCAGCAGCTTAGGGACAGGCTACGAGCAGTACTTC. It yields the protein CASSLGTGYEQYF.

J is TRBJ2-5 and V is TRBV4-3, with D perhaps matching TRBD1 (6 bases). Trimming removed 0 bases from V and 3 bases from J, with 8 bases in between. The CDR3 sequence is 14 residues long. Germline CDR1 LGHNA, CDR2 YSLEER. The CDR3 here is CASSQDEGEETQYF. In nucleotides, the CDR3 is TGCGCCAGCAGCCAAGATGAGGGGGAAGAGACCCAGTACTTC.

The chain joins TRBV4-3 to TRBJ2-2; D remains ambiguous. The germline V gene has CDR1 LGHNA and CDR2 YSLEER. Trimming removed 2 bases from V and 7 bases from J, with 8 bases in between. CDR3 length equals 13 residues. The CDR3 bases are TGCGCCAGCAGCCAAAGAACGGGCGGGGAGCTGTTTTTT. Translation: CASSQRTGGELFF.

This clone was seen once. This sequence joins TRBV7-6 and TRBJ2-7; D is unclear. V lost 5 bases to trimming and J lost 7 bases, with 15 bases between them. The germline V gene has CDR1 SGHVS and CDR2 FNYEAQ. This CDR3 has 13 residues. As DNA, the CDR3 is TGTGCCAGCAGCGTCTCCGGGCTGGGGGAGCAGTACTTC. This encodes CASSVSGLGEQYF. Full variable domain (remainder filled in from reference TRBV7-6 and TRBJ2-7): GAGVSQSPRYKVTKRGQDVALRCDPISGHVSLYWYRQALGQGPEFLTYFNYEAQQDKSGLPNDRFSAERPEGSISTLTIQRTEQRDSAMYRCASSVSGLGEQYFGPGTRLTVT.

The chain employs TRBV7-3 and TRBJ1-4; tentatively, D is TRBD1 (5 bases). The CDR3 is made up of 14 amino acids. V lost 5 bases and J lost 11, with 18 bases in between. Germline CDR1 SGHTA, CDR2 FQGTGA. DNA of the CDR3: TGTGCCAGCAGCCTAAAAACAGGCCCCTGGAAACTGTTTTTT. This translates into CASSLKTGPWKLFF.

In its sample, this clone was seen once. V is TRBV7-9 and J is TRBJ2-3; D is unclear. The CDR3 runs 15 residues. The germline gives CDR1 SEHNR, CDR2 FQNEAQ (reference sequence). Trimming removed 1 base at V and 3 bases at J, with 11 bases between. CDR3 loop: CASSLGGYRTDTQYF. CDR3 nucleotides: TGTGCCAGCAGCTTAGGCGGCTACAGAACAGATACGCAGTATTTT.

Only a few counts were recorded for this clone. The chain carries TRBV11-3 and TRBJ2-7, with D maybe TRBD2 (6 bases). This CDR3 is built from 14 residues. Germline CDR1 and CDR2: SGHNT and YENEEA. Trimming removed 2 bases from V and 4 bases from J, with 12 bases in between. The CDR3 is CASSLPREEYEQYF. The CDR3 region has the DNA TGTGCCAGCAGCTTACCCAGGGAGGAATACGAGCAGTACTTC.

This clone showed up just once. The chain is built from TRBV7-3 and TRBJ2-4; D not certain. CDR1 and CDR2 from the germline V gene are SGHTA and FQGTGA. Trimming left V 2 bases short and J 0 bases short, with 17 bases between. CDR3 size: 18 residues. CDR3 nucleotides: TGTGCCAGCAGCTTACCCTTCTGGAACGGCCTAGCCAAAAACATTCAGTACTTC. Its translation: CASSLPFWNGLAKNIQYF.

This rearrangement joins TRBV14 to TRBJ2-5, with D maybe TRBD1 (5 bases). V was pared by 1 base and J by 9 bases, with 12 bases between. Germline V gives CDR1 SGHDN, CDR2 FVKESK. The CDR3 contains 13 residues. CDR3 in DNA: TGTGCCAGCAGCCAAGGCCTAACAGGTCCCCAGTACTTC. Amino acids: CASSQGLTGPQYF.

This chain links TRBV9 with TRBJ2-1, with D perhaps given as TRBD1 or TRBD2 (5 bases each). Germline loops: CDR1 SGDLS, CDR2 YYNGEE. Trimming stripped 3 bases from V and 1 base from J, with 5 bases between. The CDR3 runs 13 residues. This CDR3 reads CASSGGSYNEQFF. In DNA form, the CDR3 reads TGTGCCAGCAGCGGGGGGTCCTACAATGAGCAGTTCTTC.

This clone appeared a single time. This chain connects TRBV6-6 to TRBJ2-3; 10 bases line up with TRBD1. CDR1 is MNHNY and CDR2 is SVGAGI in the germline V gene (reference sequence). V dropped 6 bases and J dropped 2; count of bases not matched to a gene: 8. This CDR3 spans 16 amino acids. CDR3 amino acids: CASSPRDRGSTDTQYF. CDR3 DNA: TGTGCCAGCAGCCCCCGGGACAGGGGATCCACAGATACGCAGTATTTT.

This chain uses TRBV10-3 with TRBJ2-7; no clear D gene. Germline-derived CDR1 and CDR2 are ENHRY and SYGVKD. The V end was cut by 2 bases, the J end by 0 bases, with 5 bases between. There are 13 residues in the CDR3. The CDR3 bases are TGTGCCATCAGTGAGGGCCTCTCCTACGAGCAGTACTTC. Translating it yields CAISEGLSYEQYF.

This clone has just a few counts. V gene TRBV7-2 combines with J gene TRBJ1-1, with 7 bases lining up with TRBD1. Trimming took 0 bases from V and 5 from J; bases not matched to a gene: 6. The germline gives CDR1 SGHTA, CDR2 FQGNSA. This CDR3 contains 15 residues. DNA for the CDR3: TGTGCCAGCAGCTTAGCGGGGGGACAGTCGACTGAAGCTTTCTTT. Encoded protein: CASSLAGGQSTEAFF.

The chain employs TRBV9 and TRBJ2-1, with 8 bases lining up with TRBD2. The ends lost 4 bases at V and 4 bases at J; junction bases unmatched: 13. Germline-derived CDR1 and CDR2 are SGDLS and YYNGEE. This CDR3 spans 17 amino acids. The CDR3 sequence is CASSPLTSATSYNEQFF. As DNA, the CDR3 is TGTGCCAGCAGCCCATTGACTAGCGCAACCTCGTACAATGAGCAGTTCTTC.

This clone was detected a few times. This rearrangement joins TRBV7-6 to TRBJ2-2; 8 nucleotides agree with TRBD1. The length of the CDR3 is 14 residues. The trim removed 3 bases at V and 7 bases at J, leaving 4 bases unmatched. In germline, CDR1 is SGHVS, CDR2 FNYEAQ. This chain's CDR3 is CASSLQGAGGELFF. The CDR3 DNA reads TGTGCCAGCAGCTTGCAGGGGGCGGGCGGGGAGCTGTTTTTT.

V is TRBV11-2 and J is TRBJ2-1; unclear D gene. Germline assignment: CDR1 SGHAT and CDR2 FQNNGV. Trimming left V 5 bases short and J 6 bases short, with 11 bases between. The CDR3 is 13 residues long. CDR3 coding DNA: TGTGCCAGCAGCCACCAAGCTGGCAATGAGCAGTTCTTC. Translating it yields CASSHQAGNEQFF. The entire variable domain, with the rest obtained from reference TRBV11-2 and TRBJ2-1, is as follows: EAGVAQSPRYKIIEKRQSVAFWCNPISGHATLYWYQQILGQGPKLLIQFQNNGVVDDSQLPKDRFSAERLKGVDSTLKIQPAKLEDSAVYLCASSHQAGNEQFFGPGTRLTVL.